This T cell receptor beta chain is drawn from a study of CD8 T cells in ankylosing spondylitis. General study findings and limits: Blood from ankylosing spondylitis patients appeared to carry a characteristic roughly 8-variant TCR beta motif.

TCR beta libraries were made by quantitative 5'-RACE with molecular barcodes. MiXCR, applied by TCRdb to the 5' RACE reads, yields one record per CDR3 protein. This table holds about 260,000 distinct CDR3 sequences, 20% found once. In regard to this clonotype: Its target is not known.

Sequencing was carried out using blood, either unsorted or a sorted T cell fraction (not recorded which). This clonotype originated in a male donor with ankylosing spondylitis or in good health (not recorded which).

CDR3 coding DNA: TGTGCCAGCAGTCTGACTAGCGGGGACAATACGCAGTATTTT. Translating gives CASSLTSGDNTQYF. The rearrangement links TRBV5-4 to TRBJ2-3; 11 positions agree with TRBD2. Germline CDR1 reads SGHNT; CDR2 reads YYREEE (reference sequence). J was trimmed by 7 bases and V by 5 bases; bases with no gene match: 6. The CDR3 sequence is 14 residues long.